This passage covers 20 T cell receptor beta chains from one sample sequenced in a study of vaccination and CD4 T cells after COVID-19. Sample treatment: 10-day PBMC culture with coronavirus spike peptide pools or control peptides (ViraFEST assay). Sequencing of DNA taken from cultured CD4+ T cells relied on the Oncomine TCR Beta short-read assay. MiXCR, applied by TCRdb to the PCR reads, yields one record per CDR3 protein. The sample lists more than 10,000 distinct CDR3 sequences; approximately 62% were seen once. No cognate antigen is known for these TCRs. Sequenced input: CD4+ T cells from blood, cultured in vitro. These receptors all come from a human donor who had recovered from COVID-19.

The rearrangement joins TRBV7-3 to TRBJ2-3; 7 bases align to TRBD2. Germline CDR1 reads SGHTA; CDR2 reads FQGTGA. Trimming at V came to 5 bases and at J to 3 bases, leaving 8 bases not matched to a gene. The CDR3 covers 15 residues. This chain's CDR3 is CASSPTGLRTDTQYF. CDR3 sequence (DNA): TGTGCCAGCAGCCCCACGGGACTACGGACAGATACGCAGTATTTT.

This chain uses TRBV20-1 with TRBJ2-3; D not resolved. Trimming removed 1 base from V and 0 bases from J, with 8 bases in between. Germline V gene lookup returns CDR1 DFQATT and CDR2 SNEGSKA (reference sequence). The CDR3 is made up of 14 amino acids. The DNA for the CDR3 is TGCAGTGCTAGAGTTCAGACTAGCACAGATACGCAGTATTTT. Its translation: CSARVQTSTDTQYF.

The V and J genes are TRBV4-1 and TRBJ2-1, with 11 bases that match TRBD2. J lost 3 bases, V lost 4 bases, and 11 bases had no gene match. Germline V gene data show CDR1 as MGHRA and CDR2 as YSYEKL. This CDR3 has 18 amino acids. The CDR3 reads CASSPRGLAEPNYNEQFF. The CDR3 bases are TGCGCCAGCAGCCCCCGGGGACTAGCGGAGCCTAACTACAATGAGCAGTTCTTC.

This clonotype has just a few counts. The V call is TRBV28, the J call TRBJ2-7; D tentatively fits TRBD1 or TRBD2 (5 bases each). This CDR3 contains 16 residues. CDR1 MDHEN and CDR2 SYDVKM come from the germline V gene. V dropped 3 bases and J dropped 5 bases, with 20 bases sitting between them. The CDR3 sequence: CASSFSTGTVGHEQYF. The DNA of the CDR3 is TGTGCCAGCAGTTTTTCGACGGGGACGGTAGGGCACGAGCAGTACTTC. Full variable domain (rest looked up from reference TRBV28 and TRBJ2-7): DVKVTQSSRYLVKRTGEKVFLECVQDMDHENMFWYRQDPGLGLRLIYFSYDVKMKEKGDIPEGYSVSREKKERFSLILESASTNQTSMYLCASSFSTGTVGHEQYFGPGTRLTVT.

The rearrangement joins TRBV3-1 to TRBJ2-7, with 7 bases that match TRBD2. V was pared by 2 bases and J by 1 base, with 8 bases of the junction left unmatched. The V gene's germline CDR1 is LGHDT and CDR2 YNNKEL (reference sequence). The CDR3 runs to 16 residues. As DNA, the CDR3 is TGTGCCAGCAGCCAAACACTAGCGTGGAGTTCCTACGAGCAGTACTTC. Its protein product is CASSQTLAWSSYEQYF.

By proportion, this clonotype is large (0.1 to 1%). J is TRBJ1-2 and V is TRBV18; 7 bases fit TRBD1. The CDR3 sequence is 13 residues long. V gave up 8 bases and J gave up 4 bases; unmatched junction bases: 7. Germline V gives CDR1 KGHSH, CDR2 LQKENI. In nucleotides, the CDR3 is TGTGCCAGCGGGGACAGCCGACCCTATGGCTACACCTTC. It codes for CASGDSRPYGYTF.

This clonotype was picked up a small number of times. The chain employs TRBV7-3 and TRBJ2-3; no definite D call. This CDR3 has 14 residues. Germline assignment: CDR1 SGHTA and CDR2 FQGTGA. V was clipped by 4 bases and J by 2 bases, with 10 bases between them. The CDR3 DNA reads as TGTGCCAGCAGCTCCGACCCTCTCACAGATACGCAGTATTTT. Translated: CASSSDPLTDTQYF.

The CDR3 spells CSVGGTGTYEQYF. The CDR3 nucleotides are TGCAGCGTGGGAGGGACAGGGACCTACGAGCAGTACTTC. The rearrangement uses TRBV29-1 and TRBJ2-7, with 9 bases that match TRBD1. Germline V gene data show CDR1 as SQVTM and CDR2 as ANQGSEA. The trim removed 6 bases at V and 2 bases at J, leaving 5 bases unmatched. The length of the CDR3 is 13 residues.

By sample fraction, this clonotype is large. This chain links TRBV19 with TRBJ1-1; D perhaps matches TRBD1 (5 bases). This CDR3 is 18 amino acids long. V lost 7 bases, J lost 5 bases, and 29 bases lay in between. Germline CDR1 is LNHDA and CDR2 is SQIVND (reference sequence). The CDR3 region has the DNA TGTGCCAGTACCCCTCGCACGGGGTCCCGTGGGGGTGGGACTGAAGCTTTCTTT. It encodes CASTPRTGSRGGGTEAFF.

The V call is TRBV7-2, the J call TRBJ2-2; D is unresolved. The V end lost 5 bases, the J end lost 0 bases, and 13 bases lay between the germline ends. The CDR3 has 16 residues. CDR1 and CDR2 (germline): SGHTA, FQGNSA. The CDR3: CASSPHMVANTGELFF. For the CDR3, the DNA is TGTGCCAGCAGCCCCCATATGGTCGCGAACACCGGGGAGCTGTTTTTT.

V gene TRBV9 combines with J gene TRBJ1-5; D call uncertain. Trimming pared 0 bases from V and 3 bases from J, leaving 4 bases between. The CDR3 length is 13 residues. CDR1 and CDR2 (germline): SGDLS, YYNGEE. CDR3 in DNA: TGTGCCAGCAGCGTAGGTTTCAATCAGCCCCAGCATTTT. This translates into CASSVGFNQPQHF. Complete variable domain (other parts from reference TRBV9 and TRBJ1-5): DSGVTQTPKHLITATGQRVTLRCSPRSGDLSVYWYQQSLDQGLQFLIQYYNGEERAKGNILERFSAQQFPDLHSELNLSSLELGDSALYFCASSVGFNQPQHFGDGTRLSIL.

J is TRBJ1-5 and V is TRBV6-4, with TRBD1 as a possible D gene (6 bases). V dropped 5 bases and J dropped 6 bases, with 11 bases sitting between them. CDR1 is MRHNA, CDR2 SNTAGT, per germline. This CDR3 is built from 13 residues. CDR3 in DNA: TGTGCCAGCAGTACAGGGTTAGGTCAGCCCCAGCATTTT. It yields the protein CASSTGLGQPQHF.

The rearrangement links TRBV15 to TRBJ2-7; TRBD2 aligns across 7 bases. CDR1 is LNHNV and CDR2 is YYDKDF in the germline V gene (reference sequence). There are 14 residues in the CDR3. V lost 5 bases, J lost 2 bases, and 6 bases stayed unmatched. The CDR3 is CATSGGLGPYEQYF. DNA of the CDR3: TGTGCCACCAGCGGAGGACTAGGTCCCTACGAGCAGTACTTC.

The rearrangement joins TRBV20-1 to TRBJ1-6, with D perhaps matching TRBD1 (5 bases). Germline CDR1 DFQATT, CDR2 SNEGSKA (reference sequence). The CDR3 covers 15 residues. The germline V and J ends were trimmed by 3 bases and 2 bases, with 11 bases remaining between them. CDR3 sequence (DNA): TGCAGTGCTAGGACAGTAGGCGCCTATAATTCACCCCTCCACTTT. The encoded protein is CSARTVGAYNSPLHF.

Only one count was recorded for this clonotype. The chain joins TRBV2 to TRBJ2-5; D remains unclear. Trimming cost V 4 bases and J 4 bases, with 13 bases left between them. The CDR3 has 14 amino acids. Germline lookup yields CDR1 SNHLY and CDR2 FYNNEI. The DNA for the CDR3 is TGTGCCAGCAGTGTGTCGCAGTCTGGAGAGACCCAGTACTTC. Translating it yields CASSVSQSGETQYF.

V usage is TRBV10-3 and J usage is TRBJ2-7, with 7 nucleotides matching TRBD1. This CDR3 is 14 amino acids long. The germline V gene encodes CDR1 ENHRY and CDR2 SYGVKD. After removal of 3 bases from V and 3 bases from J, the junction contained 5 bases not matched to a gene. CDR3 sequence: CAISDDRAGYEQYF. DNA of the CDR3: TGTGCCATCAGTGACGACAGGGCTGGCTACGAGCAGTACTTC.

The rearrangement uses TRBV20-1 and TRBJ2-3; TRBD2 aligns across 11 bases. Germline V gene lookup returns CDR1 DFQATT and CDR2 SNEGSKA (reference sequence). Trimming cost V 5 bases and J 2 bases; bases outside gene matches: 6. The CDR3 runs to 15 residues. CDR3: CSAALAGGPTDTQYF. The CDR3 DNA is TGCAGTGCTGCATTAGCGGGAGGGCCCACAGATACGCAGTATTTT.

The CDR3 loop reads CASSLDEGHQAGSPLHF. CDR3 sequence (DNA): TGTGCCAGCAGCTTAGACGAAGGACACCAAGCCGGTTCACCCCTCCACTTT. The chain is built from TRBV11-2 and TRBJ1-6, with a weak D call TRBD1 (5 bases). The CDR3 consists of 17 residues. V shed 0 bases and J shed 9 bases, with 18 bases lying between them. Germline CDR1 and CDR2: SGHAT and FQNNGV. Supplemented by reference TRBV11-2 and TRBJ1-6, the full variable domain reads EAGVAQSPRYKIIEKRQSVAFWCNPISGHATLYWYQQILGQGPKLLIQFQNNGVVDDSQLPKDRFSAERLKGVDSTLKIQPAKLEDSAVYLCASSLDEGHQAGSPLHFGNGTRLTVT.

Only a few counts were recorded for this clonotype. The chain joins TRBV20-1 to TRBJ2-5; the D gene is possibly TRBD2 (5 bases). In germline, CDR1 is DFQATT, CDR2 SNEGSKA (reference sequence). This CDR3 contains 14 residues. The V end was cut by 0 bases, the J end by 1 base, with 9 bases between. The CDR3 coding sequence is TGCAGTGCTAGAGATGTTAGCGCCCAAGAGACCCAGTACTTC. As protein: CSARDVSAQETQYF.

This sequence joins TRBV20-1 and TRBJ1-5; maybe TRBD1 (5 bases). The CDR3 extends over 14 amino acids. Germline V gene data show CDR1 as DFQATT and CDR2 as SNEGSKA (reference sequence). The germline V and J ends were trimmed by 1 base and 6 bases, with 13 bases remaining between them. CDR3 DNA sequence: TGCAGTGCTAGAGCCCTAGCGGGGGGTCAGCCCCAGCATTTT. Its translation: CSARALAGGQPQHF.